The present entry profiles one TCR beta chain with its context. The antigen is not known. The data are from a study of T cell repertoires in cytomegalovirus infection. Across the study: Public TCR beta signature analysis indicated the presence of both CMV infection and matching HLA type. Study conclusions and caveats: What dominated the ex vivo response were HLA-C-restricted CMV-specific TCR beta clonotypes. Individuals carrying CMV plus the relevant HLA were identified by cumulative frequency of public TCR beta families.

The germline V and J ends were trimmed by 8 bases and 0 bases, with 21 bases remaining between them. The germline V gene encodes CDR1 ENHRY and CDR2 SYGVKD. The CDR3 loop spans 17 amino acids. TCRdb used MiXCR to reprocess the reads, holding one entry per CDR3 protein. The top ten hold less than 15% of the sample, which has about 490,000 distinct CDR3 sequences, 26% seen once. This receptor was identified in a human donor in good health (CMV status not recorded). Some clones in this sample may be carry-over from other donors' samples. The sequencing sample was made of PBMCs. This chain connects TRBV10-3 to TRBJ2-3; D may correspond to TRBD1 or TRBD2 (6 bases each). This CDR3 is CAIGGRGETASTDTQYF. The CDR3 region has the DNA TGTGCCATCGGAGGAAGGGGGGAGACAGCTAGCACAGATACGCAGTATTTT.